This T cell receptor (beta chain) is drawn from a study of T cell repertoires in cytomegalovirus infection. TCRdb re-called the reads with MiXCR, one entry per CDR3 protein. The data hold about 180,000 distinct CDR3 sequences, with approximately 18% observed a single time. This clonotype was seen many times. Germline CDR1 MDHEN, CDR2 SYDVKM. V dropped 4 bases and J dropped 1 base, with 4 bases sitting between them. This CDR3 has 13 amino acids. Sequencing was done on a sample of CD8+ T cells from PBMCs. The TCR originated in a human donor in good health (CMV status not recorded). Some clones in this sample may be carry-over from other donors' samples. The gene calls are TRBV28 and TRBJ2-2; D remains ambiguous. The CDR3 protein is CASSWGNTGELFF. CDR3 sequence (DNA): TGTGCCAGCAGTTGGGGGAACACCGGGGAGCTGTTTTTT.